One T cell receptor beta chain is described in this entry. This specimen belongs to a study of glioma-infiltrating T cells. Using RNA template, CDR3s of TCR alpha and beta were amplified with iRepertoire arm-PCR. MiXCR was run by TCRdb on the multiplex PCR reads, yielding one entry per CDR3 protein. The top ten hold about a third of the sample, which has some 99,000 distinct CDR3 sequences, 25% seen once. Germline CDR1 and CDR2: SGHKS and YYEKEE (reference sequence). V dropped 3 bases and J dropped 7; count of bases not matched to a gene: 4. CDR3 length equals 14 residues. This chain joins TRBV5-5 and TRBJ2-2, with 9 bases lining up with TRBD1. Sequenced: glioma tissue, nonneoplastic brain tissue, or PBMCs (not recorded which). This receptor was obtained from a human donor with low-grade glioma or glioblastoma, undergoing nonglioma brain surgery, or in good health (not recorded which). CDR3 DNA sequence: TGTGCCAGCAGCTCCACAGGGGGCTACGGGGAGCTGTTTTTT. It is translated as CASSSTGGYGELFF.